The T cell receptor beta chain described here comes from a study of T cell repertoires in cytomegalovirus infection. Overall study: Both CMV infection and a matching HLA type were indicated by public TCR beta signatures.

TCRdb fed the reads into MiXCR, producing one record per CDR3 protein. The sample lists fewer than 60,000 distinct CDR3 sequences; around 20% were seen once. This clonotype was counted between two and nine times. Its antigen is still unknown. Germline CDR1 is SGHTA and CDR2 is FQGNSA. The ends were cut back, 1 base at V and 0 bases at J, with 14 bases in the middle. CDR3 length equals 17 residues. This TCR was sampled from a human donor in good health (CMV status not recorded). Some clones in this sample may be carry-over from other donors' samples. Sequenced material: CD8+ T cells from cultured PBMCs, taken from culture after CMV antigen stimulation. The chain employs TRBV7-2 and TRBJ2-3, with D possibly TRBD2 on 6 matching bases. CDR3 sequence: CASSLVGGIPSTDTQYF. The CDR3 region has the DNA TGTGCCAGCAGCTTAGTAGGCGGGATACCTAGCACAGATACGCAGTATTTT.